This entry lists 28 T cell receptor beta chains sequenced from one sample in a study of T cells in Graves' hyperthyroidism and ophthalmopathy. TCR beta CDR3 region amplification was performed from RNA transcripts. When the TCR CDR3 underwent first-round RT-PCR, the HTBI primer set was used. From the multiplex PCR reads, TCRdb called clonotypes with MiXCR, one entry per CDR3 protein. Of about 640,000 distinct CDR3 sequences listed, more than 20% are singletons. The material sequenced was blood. Receptor source: a man aged 25 to 40 with Graves' ophthalmopathy.

This clonotype has ten or more counts. The rearrangement links TRBV24-1 to TRBJ1-2, with 9 bases matching TRBD1. The junction had 9 bases not matched to a gene; V was cut back by 2 bases and J by 6 bases. Germline loops: CDR1 KGHDR, CDR2 SFDVKD. The CDR3 has 16 amino acids. CDR3 DNA: TGTGCCACCAGTGATTCCTCCGGGACAGGGATTCATGGCTACACCTTC. Translating it yields CATSDSSGTGIHGYTF.

This clonotype was counted many times. The V and J genes are TRBV28 and TRBJ2-7, with 9 bases aligning to TRBD1. The CDR3 is 16 residues long. Per germline, CDR1 MDHEN and CDR2 SYDVKM. V trimming: 4 bases; J trimming: 5 bases; junction bases outside the gene matches: 12. The CDR3 here is CASSSAPGQGPDEQYF. In DNA form, the CDR3 reads TGTGCCAGCAGTTCGGCCCCGGGACAGGGCCCGGACGAGCAGTACTTC.

The chain employs TRBV7-8 and TRBJ1-1; TRBD1 might be the D (5 bases). This CDR3 has 15 residues. Trimming took off 0 bases at V and 0 bases at J, with 8 bases between the two ends. CDR1 SGHVS and CDR2 FQNEAQ come from the germline V gene. CDR3: CASSLAWGLNTEAFF. Here the CDR3 DNA reads TGTGCCAGCAGCTTAGCATGGGGACTGAACACTGAAGCTTTCTTT.

The chain combines TRBV29-1 with TRBJ1-2, with D unclear. V was cut by 6 bases and J by 8 bases, with 10 bases left in between. The CDR3 has 10 residues. The germline CDR1 and CDR2 sequences are SQVTM and ANQGSEA. The CDR3 reads CSVAIGGYTF. CDR3 nucleotides: TGCAGCGTCGCGATAGGAGGCTACACCTTC. The variable domain in full, completed from reference TRBV29-1 and TRBJ1-2, reads SAVISQKPSRDICQRGTSLTIQCQVDSQVTMMFWYRQQPGQSLTLIATANQGSEATYESGFVIDKFPISRPNLTFSTLTVSNMSPEDSSIYLCSVAIGGYTFGSGTRLTVV.

This chain links TRBV10-3 with TRBJ2-1; 10 bases map to TRBD2. The V and J ends lost 3 bases and 6 bases, in that order; junction bases with no gene match: 8. Germline-derived CDR1 and CDR2 are ENHRY and SYGVKD. This CDR3 is built from 16 residues. CDR3 sequence reads: CAISEEAGGPVNEQFF. In DNA, the CDR3 is TGTGCCATCAGTGAAGAAGCGGGAGGGCCCGTCAATGAGCAGTTCTTC.

This chain links TRBV24-1 with TRBJ2-5; 8 bases are a match to TRBD1. Germline CDR1 and CDR2: KGHDR and SFDVKD. The CDR3 is made up of 16 amino acids. V lost 5 bases to trimming and J lost 1 base; unmatched junction nucleotides: 8. CDR3: CATSALGTGSQETQYF. DNA of the CDR3: TGTGCCACCAGTGCTCTCGGGACAGGTAGCCAAGAGACCCAGTACTTC.

Only one count was recorded for this clonotype. This chain uses TRBV7-9 with TRBJ2-1; possibly TRBD1 for D (5 bases). V gave up 0 bases and J gave up 6 bases, with 15 bases separating them. The CDR3 length is 16 residues. The germline gives CDR1 SEHNR, CDR2 FQNEAQ (reference sequence). The CDR3 nucleotides are TGTGCCAGCAGCTTAGCGCCCGCAGGGTATAGCAATGAGCAGTTCTTC. Its protein product is CASSLAPAGYSNEQFF.

V usage is TRBV6-2 or TRBV6-3 and J usage is TRBJ2-3; unclear D gene. CDR3 length: 18 residues. Looked up from germline, CDR1 is MNHEY and CDR2 is SVGEGT. V lost 6 bases and J 1 base, leaving 23 bases between the germline ends. CDR3 sequence (DNA): TGTGCCAGCAGAGAACCCGCCCAAACGGAGAGCCGCACAGATACGCAGTATTTT. Translating gives CASREPAQTESRTDTQYF.

This chain connects TRBV6-2 or TRBV6-3 to TRBJ1-1; a possible D gene is TRBD1 (5 bases). CDR3 length: 15 amino acids. The V gene lost 2 bases and the J gene lost 3 bases, with 13 bases spanning the gap. Germline V gives CDR1 MNHEY, CDR2 SVGEGT. The CDR3 loop is CASSYARGVDTEAFF. The CDR3 DNA is TGTGCCAGCAGTTACGCGCGAGGGGTGGACACTGAAGCTTTCTTT.

This clonotype was seen more than once but under ten times. The V gene is TRBV20-1, the J gene TRBJ2-3, with 8 bases fitting TRBD2. The trim removed 3 bases at V and 4 bases at J, leaving 0 bases unmatched. Germline V gene lookup returns CDR1 DFQATT and CDR2 SNEGSKA (reference sequence). The CDR3 consists of 12 residues. This CDR3 reads CSARREADTQYF. CDR3 bases: TGCAGTGCTAGGCGGGAGGCAGATACGCAGTATTTT.

The V gene is TRBV6-1, the J gene TRBJ2-3; 9 bases are shared with TRBD2. CDR3 size: 16 residues. Germline CDR1 reads MNHNS; CDR2 reads SASEGT. Germline trimming cut 2 bases from V and 3 bases from J; bases unmatched to any gene: 6. CDR3 coding DNA: TGTGCCAGCAGTGAACCCATAGCGGGAGTAACAGATACGCAGTATTTT. It encodes CASSEPIAGVTDTQYF.

This clonotype was counted between two and nine times. A much more abundant neighbour one base away suggests this may be a read error. The rearrangement links TRBV28 to TRBJ2-7; D perhaps matches TRBD1 (6 bases). Trimming pared 6 bases from V and 0 bases from J, leaving 9 bases between. Germline V lookup: CDR1 MDHEN, CDR2 SYDVKM. This CDR3 is built from 13 residues. The CDR3 coding sequence is TGTGCCAGCAGGTTACAGGGCTCCTACGAGCAGTACTTC. It specifies CASRLQGSYEQYF.

This clonotype has a handful of counts. This sequence joins TRBV18 and TRBJ2-2; a possible D gene is TRBD1 (6 bases). V lost 3 bases and J lost 2, with 13 bases in between. The CDR3 is 16 amino acids. Germline V lookup: CDR1 KGHSH, CDR2 LQKENI. In DNA, the CDR3 is TGTGCCAGCTCACCGAGCGGACAGACAAACACCGGGGAGCTGTTTTTT. It codes for CASSPSGQTNTGELFF.

The chain combines TRBV30 with TRBJ1-2, with a tentative D call TRBD1 (5 bases). The length of the CDR3 is 16 residues. The germline CDR1 and CDR2 sequences are GTSNPN and SVGIG (reference sequence). The V end was cut by 1 base, the J end by 6 bases, with 21 bases between. This chain's CDR3 is CAWSAPGLRTSHGYTF. The CDR3 DNA is TGTGCCTGGAGTGCACCGGGACTGCGTACATCCCATGGCTACACCTTC.

The chain combines TRBV7-2 with TRBJ2-7, with D perhaps assigned TRBD1 or TRBD2 (5 bases each). Trimming removed 0 bases at V and 2 bases at J, with 8 bases between. Germline V CDR1 and CDR2: SGHTA, FQGNSA. CDR3 length: 14 residues. The chain's CDR3 is CASSLAGPAYEQYF. The CDR3 DNA sequence: TGTGCCAGCAGCTTAGCGGGACCGGCCTACGAGCAGTACTTC.

This clonotype showed up many times. The rearrangement links TRBV11-2 to TRBJ2-7; TRBD1 aligns across 9 bases. The CDR3 totals 14 residues. V was clipped by 3 bases and J by 3 bases; unmatched bases: 3. Per germline, CDR1 SGHAT and CDR2 FQNNGV. The CDR3 sequence: CASSFPGQGYEQYF. DNA of the CDR3: TGTGCCAGCAGCTTTCCGGGACAGGGCTACGAGCAGTACTTC.

This clonotype was counted between two and nine times. The V gene is TRBV19, the J gene TRBJ2-1; TRBD1 agrees at 11 bases. Germline lookup yields CDR1 LNHDA and CDR2 SQIVND (reference sequence). The CDR3 length is 15 residues. V lost 9 bases, J lost 0 bases, and 4 bases stayed unmatched. The CDR3 nucleotides read TGTGCCAGCGCCGGGACAGGGGGCTCCTACAATGAGCAGTTCTTC. The encoded protein is CASAGTGGSYNEQFF.

This clonotype was counted only a few times. The chain carries TRBV7-9 and TRBJ1-6, with D possibly being TRBD1 (5 bases). Germline assignment: CDR1 SEHNR and CDR2 FQNEAQ (reference sequence). V lost 5 bases, J lost 7 bases, and 6 bases lay in between. The CDR3 contains 12 residues. The CDR3: CASSEGNSPLHF. The CDR3 DNA reads TGTGCCAGCAGCGAGGGGAATTCACCCCTCCACTTT. Supplemented by reference TRBV7-9 and TRBJ1-6, the full variable domain reads DTGVSQNPRHKITKRGQNVTFRCDPISEHNRLYWYRQTLGQGPEFLTYFQNEAQLEKSRLLSDRFSAERPKGSFSTLEIQRTEQGDSAMYLCASSEGNSPLHFGNGTRLTVT.

A few counts support this clonotype. At one end, the junction sequence differs from germline, possibly due to a read error. The V and J genes are TRBV20-1 and TRBJ1-2; no clear D. CDR1 and CDR2 (germline): DFQATT, SNEGSKA (reference sequence). CDR3 length: 12 residues. The CDR3, as DNA: TGCAGTGCCAGAGGATTGGACTATGGCTACACCTTC. Translating it yields CSARGLDYGYTF.

This chain joins TRBV10-2 and TRBJ1-5; 7 bases align to TRBD1. CDR1 and CDR2 (germline): WSHSY, SAAADI. This CDR3 is 11 amino acids long. V gave up 9 bases and J gave up 4 bases; unmatched junction bases: 0. In nucleotides, the CDR3 is TGCGCCAGGACAGGGAATCAGCCCCAGCATTTT. Translation gives CARTGNQPQHF.

This clonotype was recorded at least ten times. The chain is built from TRBV20-1 and TRBJ1-1; D is uncertain. CDR3 length equals 11 residues. V dropped 8 bases and J dropped 0 bases, with 7 bases sitting between them. CDR1 DFQATT and CDR2 SNEGSKA come from the germline V gene (reference sequence). The CDR3 nucleotides read TGCAGTCCCACAGTGAACACTGAAGCTTTCTTT. This codes for CSPTVNTEAFF.

There are a few counts of this clonotype. The gene calls are TRBV7-9 and TRBJ2-1, with 9 bases that match TRBD2. The CDR3 covers 15 residues. The V and J ends lost 4 bases and 2 bases, in that order; junction bases with no gene match: 3. The germline gives CDR1 SEHNR, CDR2 FQNEAQ (reference sequence). CDR3 sequence: CASSSTSGTYNEQFF. The CDR3 region has the DNA TGTGCCAGCAGCTCGACTAGCGGAACCTACAATGAGCAGTTCTTC.

This clonotype was recorded a few times. This CDR3 is CASSVRGRETQYF. The CDR3 nucleotides are TGTGCCAGCAGCGTCAGGGGGCGTGAGACCCAGTACTTC. The rearrangement joins TRBV11-3 to TRBJ2-5; 8 bases line up with TRBD1. Trimming took 5 bases from V and 5 from J; bases not matched to a gene: 4. The length of the CDR3 is 13 residues. Germline values: CDR1 SGHNT, CDR2 YENEEA.

This chain links TRBV20-1 with TRBJ1-2, with 9 bases fitting TRBD1. This CDR3 has 13 amino acids. The germline CDR1 and CDR2 sequences are DFQATT and SNEGSKA (reference sequence). V lost 3 bases to trimming and J lost 4 bases; unmatched junction nucleotides: 3. CDR3 sequence: CSASMGQGYGYTF. The CDR3 nucleotides are TGCAGTGCTAGCATGGGACAGGGCTATGGCTACACCTTC.

V usage is TRBV28 and J usage is TRBJ2-7; D gene unclear. Germline CDR1 MDHEN, CDR2 SYDVKM. Trimming stripped 3 bases from V and 8 bases from J, with 11 bases between. The CDR3 runs to 12 residues. CDR3 coding DNA: TGTGCCAGCAGTTTCGGTTCGTTTCAGCAGTACTTC. Translating gives CASSFGSFQQYF.

The chain combines TRBV18 with TRBJ2-7, with a possible D match to TRBD2 (6 bases). CDR1 is KGHSH, CDR2 LQKENI, per germline. V was clipped by 0 bases and J by 4 bases, with 13 bases between them. CDR3 length: 15 residues. The CDR3 DNA follows: TGTGCCAGCTCACCACCCCTAGCGAGGACATACGAGCAGTACTTC. It codes for CASSPPLARTYEQYF.

This clonotype has only a few counts. The chain links TRBV24-1 to TRBJ2-2; the match to TRBD1 covers 7 bases. Germline assignment: CDR1 KGHDR and CDR2 SFDVKD. The CDR3 runs to 15 residues. Trimming at V came to 3 bases and at J to 1 base, leaving 1 base not matched to a gene. CDR3 residues: CATSDRTGNTGELFF. CDR3 bases: TGTGCCACCAGTGATCGGACAGGGAACACCGGGGAGCTGTTTTTT.

V gene TRBV15 combines with J gene TRBJ2-1; 9 nucleotides agree with TRBD2. The CDR3 spans 17 residues. V was pared by 0 bases and J by 8 bases, with 11 bases of the junction left unmatched. The germline V gene encodes CDR1 LNHNV and CDR2 YYDKDF (reference sequence). The CDR3, as DNA: TGTGCCACCAGCAGAGATCTCTCGGTAGCGGGAGCTGATGAGCAGTTCTTC. Amino acids: CATSRDLSVAGADEQFF.